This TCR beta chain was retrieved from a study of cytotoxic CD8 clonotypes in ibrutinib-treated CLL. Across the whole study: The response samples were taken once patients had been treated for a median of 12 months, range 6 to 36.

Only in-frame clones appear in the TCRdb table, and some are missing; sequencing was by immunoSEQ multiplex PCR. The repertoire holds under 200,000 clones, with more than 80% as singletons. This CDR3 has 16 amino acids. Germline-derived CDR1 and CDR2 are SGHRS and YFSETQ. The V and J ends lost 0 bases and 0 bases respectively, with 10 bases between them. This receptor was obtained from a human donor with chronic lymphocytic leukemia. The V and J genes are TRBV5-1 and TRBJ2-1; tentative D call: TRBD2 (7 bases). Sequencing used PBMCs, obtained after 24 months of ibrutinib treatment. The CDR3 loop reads CASSLVAGASYNEQFF. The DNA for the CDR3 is TGCGCCAGCAGCTTGGTTGCGGGGGCCTCCTACAATGAGCAGTTCTTC.